This TCR beta chain emerged from a study of early T cells in non-severe SARS-CoV-2 infection. Germline V lookup: CDR1 DFQATT, CDR2 SNEGSKA (reference sequence). The CDR3 sequence is 10 residues long. V lost 5 bases and J 3 bases, leaving 5 bases between the germline ends. Via MiXCR, TCRdb re-called the 5' RACE reads, giving one row per CDR3 protein. The data hold some 97,000 distinct CDR3 sequences, with around 10% observed a single time. The sequences come from whole blood, collected at baseline. The TCR was taken from an adult who was a healthcare worker with PCR-confirmed SARS-CoV-2 infection or an uninfected control (not recorded which). This chain links TRBV20-1 with TRBJ2-7, with D unresolved. In DNA, the CDR3 is TGCAGTGCTGAGCACTACGAGCAGTACTTC. Its protein is CSAEHYEQYF.